This TCR beta chain was observed in a study of blood T cell repertoires in COVID-19. For the study at large: There were acute and convalescent COVID-19 samples, and they came from the United States, Italy and Spain. In each case, the material was cDNA or gDNA derived from T cells, B-cell-depleted T cells, or PBMCs.

In the source study's methods: From reference gene primer amplification, estimates of nucleated cell counts were derived. The data were produced by immunoSEQ multiplex PCR, yet TCRdb's version contains in-frame clones alone and is incomplete. V and J calls and clone size follow that table, whereas D and trimming were derived from the DNA. The data show about 220,000 clones, approximately 86% seen once. Seattle researchers signed up patients amid active infection and tracked them longitudinally. CDR1 is MDHEN and CDR2 is SYDVKM in the germline V gene. This CDR3 spans 15 amino acids. Trimming cost V 7 bases and J 4 bases; bases outside gene matches: 12.

Sequencing input: peripheral blood. The TCR was taken from a woman in her forties or fifties with COVID-19, enrolled during active disease. The V call is TRBV28, the J call TRBJ1-2, with TRBD1 matching over 7 bases. CDR3 DNA sequence: TGTGCCAGCATCAGACAGGGACCCCTAGGCTATGGCTACACCTTC. It yields the protein CASIRQGPLGYGYTF.